The 18 T cell receptor beta chains reported below all come from one sample, sequenced in a study of blood T cell repertoires in COVID-19. Data came from immunoSEQ multiplex PCR; TCRdb stores just in-frame clones and leaves some out. The sample records roughly 69,000 clones, roughly 80% being singletons. The sample comprised PBMCs or T cells enriched from blood (not recorded which). The receptor set was obtained from a woman in her 40s with acute COVID-19.

The CDR3 sequence: CASSDRQGYEQYF. The CDR3 DNA sequence: TGCGCCAGCAGTGACCGACAGGGCTACGAGCAGTACTTC. The chain employs TRBV10-1 and TRBJ2-7; TRBD1 aligns across 7 bases. This CDR3 spans 13 amino acids. Trimming at V came to 3 bases and at J to 3 bases, leaving 2 bases not matched to a gene. Germline V CDR1 and CDR2: WNHNN, SYGVQD (reference sequence).

This clone showed up just once. The rearrangement links TRBV10-3 to TRBJ2-7; D possibly corresponds to TRBD1 (6 bases). Deletions cut 11 bases from V and 5 bases from J, with 22 bases between. Germline CDR1 ENHRY, CDR2 SYGVKD. This CDR3 is built from 14 residues. The CDR3 protein is CAARETGTTDEQYF. The CDR3 coding sequence is TGTGCCGCCCGAGAAACCGGGACAACCGACGAGCAGTACTTC.

The V call is TRBV9, the J call TRBJ2-7; TRBD1 agrees at 11 bases. CDR3 length: 15 residues. Looked up from germline, CDR1 is SGDLS and CDR2 is YYNGEE. Trimming took 4 bases from V and 4 from J; bases not matched to a gene: 7. CDR3 DNA sequence: TGTGCCAGCAGCTACCCGGACAGGGGGCGATACGAGCAGTACTTC. Amino acid sequence: CASSYPDRGRYEQYF.

The rearrangement uses TRBV7-8 and TRBJ1-1, with TRBD1 matching over 8 bases. The CDR3 extends over 14 amino acids. Trimming took 4 bases from V and 4 from J; bases not matched to a gene: 5. Germline CDR1 and CDR2: SGHVS and FQNEAQ. As DNA, the CDR3 is TGTGCCAGCAGCTCCCGACAGGGGATCACTGAAGCTTTCTTT. This sequence encodes CASSSRQGITEAFF.

CDR3 in amino acids: CASSLSLGGVGHGEDEQYV. In nucleotides, the CDR3 is TGTGCCAGCAGTTTATCCCTAGGGGGAGTGGGGCACGGGGAAGACGAGCAGTACGTC. This chain links TRBV28 with TRBJ2-7, with D possibly TRBD1 on 6 matching bases. The V gene lost 1 base and the J gene lost 5 bases, with 27 bases spanning the gap. The CDR3 has 19 residues. The germline V gene encodes CDR1 MDHEN and CDR2 SYDVKM.

The rearrangement links TRBV27 to TRBJ2-1; D perhaps matches TRBD2 (5 bases). This CDR3 region has 16 residues. Germline-derived CDR1 and CDR2 are MNHEY and SMNVEV (reference sequence). The ends were cut back, 3 bases at V and 0 bases at J, with 12 bases in the middle. The CDR3: CASSFSGISSYNEQFF. CDR3 DNA sequence: TGTGCCAGCAGTTTCTCCGGGATTAGCTCCTACAATGAGCAGTTCTTC.

The chain uses TRBV10-2 and TRBJ2-1, with D possibly being TRBD2 (5 bases). V dropped 0 bases and J dropped 13 bases, with 25 bases sitting between them. The length of the CDR3 is 17 residues. The germline V gene has CDR1 WSHSY and CDR2 SAAADI. Here the CDR3 DNA reads TGCGCCAGCAGTGAGTCGAGGGCCCGGGTGGTCCCGGCGCCACAGTTCTTC. It codes for CASSESRARVVPAPQFF.

This chain connects TRBV18 to TRBJ1-5; D unresolved. Germline V gene sequence: CDR1 KGHSH, CDR2 LQKENI. The CDR3 covers 15 residues. Trimming removed 2 bases from V and 0 bases from J, with 8 bases in between. The chain's CDR3 is CASSPGPYSNQPQHF. Written as DNA, the CDR3 is TGTGCCAGCTCACCAGGGCCGTATAGCAATCAGCCCCAGCATTTT.

V is TRBV27 and J is TRBJ2-5; 15 bases match TRBD2. The CDR3 covers 17 residues. V shed 4 bases, J shed 4 bases, and the junction held 7 bases outside the gene matches. Germline lookup yields CDR1 MNHEY and CDR2 SMNVEV (reference sequence). CDR3 residues: CASSSTPGLAGGETQYF. DNA of the CDR3: TGTGCCAGCAGTTCAACCCCGGGACTAGCGGGAGGAGAGACCCAGTACTTC.

The chain couples TRBV5-1 to TRBJ1-2; D is undetermined. The CDR3 covers 16 residues. The germline CDR1 and CDR2 sequences are SGHRS and YFSETQ. V was cut by 0 bases and J by 0 bases, with 12 bases left in between. The DNA of the CDR3 is TGCGCCAGCAGCTTGGGAGTCACCCGAGCTAACTATGGCTACACCTTC. This gives the protein CASSLGVTRANYGYTF. The variable domain in full, completed from reference TRBV5-1 and TRBJ1-2, reads KAGVTQTPRYLIKTRGQQVTLSCSPISGHRSVSWYQQTPGQGLQFLFEYFSETQRNKGNFPGRFSGRQFSNSRSEMNVSTLELGDSALYLCASSLGVTRANYGYTFGSGTRLTVV.

This sequence joins TRBV10-1 and TRBJ1-6; 7 nucleotides line up with TRBD1. The CDR3 totals 15 residues. V lost 1 base to trimming and J lost 10 bases; unmatched junction nucleotides: 7. Per the germline V gene, CDR1 is WNHNN and CDR2 is SYGVQD (reference sequence). The CDR3 region is CASSEWTGWGSPLHF. As DNA, the CDR3 is TGCGCCAGCAGTGAGTGGACAGGTTGGGGGTCACCCCTCCACTTT.

This clone was picked up one time. The genes are TRBV12-3 or TRBV12-4 and TRBJ2-3; D gene unclear. The V and J ends lost 8 bases and 2 bases respectively, with 11 bases between them. The CDR3 covers 13 residues. In nucleotides, the CDR3 is TGTGCCAGCTGCCTAGTTCCCACAGATACGCAGTATTTT. Its translation is CASCLVPTDTQYF.

This sequence joins TRBV28 and TRBJ2-7, with TRBD1 matching over 9 bases. V was pared by 6 bases and J by 4 bases, with 13 bases of the junction left unmatched. This CDR3 has 16 residues. Germline V CDR1 and CDR2: MDHEN, SYDVKM. The CDR3 region is CASSLLAGTGRYEQYF. In DNA form, the CDR3 reads TGTGCCAGCAGCCTCCTTGCCGGGACAGGGCGGTACGAGCAGTACTTC.

The CDR3 region has the DNA TGCAGCGTTGGACAGGTCTTGAACACTGAAGCTTTCTTT. Its protein product is CSVGQVLNTEAFF. This sequence joins TRBV29-1 and TRBJ1-1; D may be TRBD1 (6 bases). Trimming left V 4 bases short and J 0 bases short, with 9 bases between. The CDR3 runs 13 residues. Germline CDR1 SQVTM, CDR2 ANQGSEA.

This rearrangement joins TRBV14 to TRBJ2-3, with a tentative D call TRBD1 (6 bases). V lost 5 bases to trimming and J lost 4 bases, with 10 bases between them. The CDR3 contains 13 residues. Germline-derived CDR1 and CDR2 are SGHDN and FVKESK. CDR3 bases: TGTGCCAGCAGCGTTCAGGGGTCAGATACGCAGTATTTT. Its protein is CASSVQGSDTQYF.

This chain uses TRBV11-2 with TRBJ2-3; D remains unclear. Looked up from germline, CDR1 is SGHAT and CDR2 is FQNNGV. Trimming pared 3 bases from V and 0 bases from J, leaving 4 bases between. CDR3 length: 13 amino acids. CDR3 sequence reads: CASSFVSTDTQYF. DNA of the CDR3: TGTGCCAGCAGCTTCGTCAGCACAGATACGCAGTATTTT.

The chain links TRBV27 to TRBJ2-1; maybe TRBD2 (5 bases). Germline-derived CDR1 and CDR2 are MNHEY and SMNVEV (reference sequence). This CDR3 comprises 12 residues. The ends were cut back, 2 bases at V and 8 bases at J, with 7 bases in the middle. CDR3 loop: CASSLTRDEQFF. In DNA, the CDR3 is TGTGCCAGCAGTTTAACGCGGGATGAGCAGTTCTTC.

CDR3 DNA: TGTGCCAGCAGCCCGACAGGGGACTATGGCTACACCTTC. Translating gives CASSPTGDYGYTF. V and J are TRBV3-1 (or the pseudogene TRBV3-2) and TRBJ1-2; TRBD1 matches at 8 bases. J gave up 3 bases and V 4 bases, and 1 base lay outside the gene matches. Per the germline V gene, CDR1 is LGHDT and CDR2 is YNNKEL (reference sequence). The CDR3 is made up of 13 amino acids.